This TCR beta chain appears in the sequencing data of a study of early T cells in non-severe SARS-CoV-2 infection. Individual cDNA molecules were tagged with unique molecular identifiers, the study reported. MiXCR was run by TCRdb on the 5' RACE reads, yielding one entry per CDR3 protein. The sample lists 84,000 or so distinct CDR3 sequences, more than 13% occurring once. The CDR3 has 18 amino acids. Trimming at V came to 4 bases and at J to 5 bases, leaving 14 bases not matched to a gene. Per the germline V gene, CDR1 is SGHTA and CDR2 is FQGNSA. Source material: whole blood. The source of this sequence is an adult who was a healthcare worker with PCR-confirmed SARS-CoV-2 infection or an uninfected control (not recorded which). The chain recombines TRBV7-2 with TRBJ2-5; TRBD2 matches 12 bases. CDR3 sequence reads: CASSSLGLAGNQVETQYF. CDR3 nucleotides: TGTGCCAGCAGCTCACTCGGACTAGCGGGGAACCAGGTGGAGACCCAGTACTTC.